This TCR beta chain comes out of a study of blood T cell repertoires in COVID-19. For the study at large: Specimens from acute and convalescent COVID-19 originated in the United States, Italy and Spain.

As originally analysed: By means of reference gene primer amplification, nucleated cell counts were estimated. TCRdb keeps only in-frame clones here, not all; method: immunoSEQ multiplex PCR. V, J and clone size are those of that table, while D and trimming were read from the DNA. Of about 250,000 clones in the sample, around 82% are singletons; the top ten hold approximately 4.9%. Points on this clone: At one of its ends the junction is not consistent with the germline gene, which may arise from a read error.

The CDR3 sequence is 14 residues long. Germline values: CDR1 SEHNR, CDR2 FQNEAQ (reference sequence). V usage is TRBV7-9 and J usage is TRBJ2-2, with D possibly being TRBD1 (6 bases). The specimen was peripheral blood. This TCR derives from a woman older than 75 with active or convalescent COVID-19. The CDR3 here is CASTLQGRTGELFF. DNA of the CDR3: TGTGCCAGCACCTTACAGGGTCGGACCGGGGAGCTGTTTTTT.